This TCR beta chain was identified in a study of blood T cell repertoires in COVID-19. Background on the study: Samples representing acute and convalescent COVID-19 were sourced from the United States, Italy and Spain. Sample material is recorded as cDNA or gDNA derived from T cells, B-cell-depleted T cells, or PBMCs.

As originally analysed: Reference gene primer amplification gave nucleated cell count estimates. Clones were sequenced by immunoSEQ multiplex PCR, and TCRdb holds only the in-frame ones, with some missing. The V and J calls and clone size come from that table; D and trimming were worked out from the DNA. The table records 200,000 to 250,000 clones, around 86% of them present only once. The CDR3 loop spans 15 amino acids. Trimming cost V 0 bases and J 0 bases, with 9 bases left between them. Germline CDR1 SGHDN, CDR2 FVKESK. The source of this sequence is a woman aged 55-69 years who had recovered from COVID-19. Sequences were obtained from peripheral blood. This sequence joins TRBV14 and TRBJ2-7, with D maybe TRBD2 (5 bases). Here the CDR3 reads CASSQERAGSYEQYF. For the CDR3, the DNA is TGTGCCAGCAGCCAAGAGCGGGCAGGCTCCTACGAGCAGTACTTC.